The clone carrying this T cell receptor (beta chain) was picked up many times. Its target is unknown. MiXCR was run by TCRdb on the reads, yielding one entry per CDR3 protein. The sample comprises some 300,000 distinct CDR3 sequences, about a tenth of which are singletons, and over 2.5% rests with the top ten. This sample stems from a study of T cell repertoires in cytomegalovirus infection. Study-wide results and caveats: Based on cumulative public TCR beta family frequency, carriers of CMV plus the relevant HLA were identified.

The trim removed 5 bases at V and 0 bases at J, leaving 4 bases unmatched. The CDR3 loop spans 15 amino acids. Sequencing used PBMCs. The receptor was derived from a human donor in good health (CMV status not recorded). Some clones in this sample may be carry-over from other donors' samples. The V call is TRBV12-3 or TRBV12-4, the J call TRBJ1-3; 7 bases are a match to TRBD1. CDR3 amino acids: CASSGRQGSGNTIYF. CDR3 bases: TGTGCCAGCAGTGGCCGACAGGGCTCTGGAAACACCATATATTTT.